This TCR beta chain is from a study of blood T cell repertoires in COVID-19. CDR1 and CDR2 from the germline V gene are MNHNS and SASEGT. The CDR3 is 13 amino acids. Deletions cut 3 bases from V and 5 bases from J, with 10 bases between. Researchers sorted participants into cohorts using their self-reported clinical history. This clone was recorded a few times. In the authors' methods: Counts of nucleated cells, estimated from reference gene primer amplification, were obtained. Here immunoSEQ multiplex PCR was the method, and the copy in TCRdb shows in-frame clones only, minus some. V, J and clone size derive from that table, while D and trimming were established from the DNA sequence. The data hold roughly 250,000 clones, with 83% observed a single time.

This receptor was obtained from a woman in her forties who had been exposed to COVID-19. V and J are TRBV6-1 and TRBJ2-5, with D possibly being TRBD1 (7 bases). The sample consisted of PBMCs or T cells enriched from blood (not recorded which). The CDR3 spells CASSDRGRETQYF. CDR3 DNA sequence: TGTGCCAGCAGTGACAGGGGGAGGGAGACCCAGTACTTC.